The sequence of this TCR beta chain was determined in a study of T cells in Graves' hyperthyroidism and ophthalmopathy. V trimming: 0 bases; J trimming: 2 bases; junction bases outside the gene matches: 9. Germline V gives CDR1 MNHEY, CDR2 SVGEGT. CDR3 length: 17 amino acids. RNA transcripts gave rise to amplified TCR beta CDR3 regions. RT-PCR in the first round (using the HTBI primer set) targeted the TCR CDR3. TCRdb analysed the multiplex PCR reads with MiXCR anew, one entry per CDR3 protein. Here the sample spans under 300,000 distinct CDR3 sequences, 10% to 15% being singletons. The source of this sequence is a woman in her twenties or thirties with Graves' hyperthyroidism that later progressed to Graves' ophthalmopathy. V is TRBV6-2 or TRBV6-3 and J is TRBJ2-5; TRBD1 matches 7 bases. Sequenced sample: blood. The DNA for the CDR3 is TGTGCCAGCAGTTACTCGTATATCGAGACAGGGCAAGAGACCCAGTACTTC. Residues: CASSYSYIETGQETQYF.